This passage covers 31 T cell receptor beta chains from one sample sequenced in a study of tumor-infiltrating lymphocytes in primary liver carcinoma. It was from 20-30 mg of unsorted bulk tissue that RNA and DNA were co-extracted. Starting from around 0.45 ug of total RNA, TCR beta cDNA was produced with a primer in the constant region. Three nested multiplex PCR rounds of slightly modified ARM-PCR generated TCR beta libraries. Each of the first two PCR rounds ran around 10 cycles with TRBV1-TRBV30 forward and C-beta reverse primers. TCRdb called the multiplex PCR reads again in MiXCR, with one record for every CDR3 protein. The table records 80,000 or so distinct CDR3 sequences, 69% of them present only once. Sequencing was performed on tumor-adjacent normal liver tissue. These receptors originate from a man aged 35-49 years with primary liver carcinoma and hepatitis B virus infection.

The CDR3 DNA sequence: TGTGCCAGCAGTTACTCGGTACGGATGGACACTGAAGCTTTCTTT. Translated, it gives CASSYSVRMDTEAFF. This chain links TRBV6-5 with TRBJ1-1, with D uncertain. The V gene's germline CDR1 is MNHEY and CDR2 SVGAGI. V was trimmed by 0 bases and J by 3 bases, leaving 11 bases between them. The CDR3 is 15 residues long.

The rearrangement joins TRBV18 to TRBJ2-3; D not resolved. The CDR3 consists of 14 residues. V was cut by 0 bases and J by 2 bases, with 6 bases left in between. Germline CDR1 reads KGHSH; CDR2 reads LQKENI. The CDR3 here is CASSPPRATDTQYF. In DNA, the CDR3 is TGTGCCAGCTCACCACCCCGGGCCACAGATACGCAGTATTTT.

This chain uses TRBV12-3 or TRBV12-4 with TRBJ2-1, with 12 bases fitting TRBD2. After removal of 3 bases from V and 10 bases from J, the junction contained 7 bases not matched to a gene. CDR3 length equals 15 residues. The CDR3 sequence: CASSFRTSGTSEQFF. The CDR3 DNA reads as TGTGCCAGCAGTTTTCGGACTAGCGGGACGAGCGAGCAGTTCTTC.

This clonotype has a single count. The chain recombines TRBV4-3 with TRBJ2-7, with D perhaps TRBD1 or TRBD2 (5 bases each). Trimming stripped 10 bases from V and 4 bases from J, with 23 bases between. Germline V gene sequence: CDR1 LGHNA, CDR2 YSLEER. The CDR3 length is 15 residues. The CDR3 nucleotides are TGCGCCAACAGGCAAGAACCTGGTGGAGGATACGAGCAGTACTTC. Its translation: CANRQEPGGGYEQYF.

This clonotype was picked up many times. The chain couples TRBV29-1 to TRBJ2-5; no clear D. Looked up from germline, CDR1 is SQVTM and CDR2 is ANQGSEA. This CDR3 has 13 residues. Trimming stripped 8 bases from V and 1 base from J, with 14 bases between. CDR3 in amino acids: CSTFGSGQETQYF. The CDR3 region has the DNA TGCAGCACGTTCGGATCCGGCCAAGAGACCCAGTACTTC.

This chain joins TRBV7-9 and TRBJ2-2; 8 nucleotides align to TRBD2. Trimming cost V 0 bases and J 1 base; bases outside gene matches: 7. Per the germline V gene, CDR1 is SEHNR and CDR2 is FQNEAQ (reference sequence). There are 18 residues in the CDR3. The CDR3: CASSLAGIAGQNTGELFF. CDR3 bases: TGTGCCAGCAGCTTAGCAGGAATAGCGGGACAGAACACCGGGGAGCTGTTTTTT.

As to this clonotype: A read error may produce the germline difference seen at one junction end. V usage is TRBV11-2 and J usage is TRBJ2-2; D gene ambiguous. The CDR3 extends over 15 amino acids. The germline CDR1 and CDR2 sequences are SGHAT and FQNNGV. In DNA, the CDR3 is TGTACCAGCAGCTTAGCCGGAGTGAACACCAGGGAGCTGTTTTTT. It specifies CTSSLAGVNTRELFF.

With respect to this clonotype: No conserved phenylalanine or tryptophan ends this CDR3, so it is likely a read error. No DNA is shown, since the ends of the CDR3 on it are uncertain; the CDR3 is the one TCRdb lists. The chain recombines TRBV11-2 with TRBJ2-1; the DNA was not used to check the table's D call, TRBD1. Germline CDR1 and CDR2: SGHAT and FQNNGV. The CDR3 spans 13 residues, counting both ends. The CDR3: CASSFRTGGETFL.

This clonotype was detected many times. V usage is TRBV10-3 and J usage is TRBJ1-2; TRBD1 might be the D (6 bases). The CDR3 is 16 amino acids. Trimming removed 0 bases from V and 4 bases from J, with 15 bases in between. Germline V gene data show CDR1 as ENHRY and CDR2 as SYGVKD. The DNA of the CDR3 is TGTGCCATCAGTGAGTCAACAGGGCTCTCAGCCTATGGCTACACCTTC. It encodes CAISESTGLSAYGYTF.

Concerning this clonotype: A single base separates this from a much larger clone, so it may be a read error. The V and J genes are TRBV28 and TRBJ2-3; D possibly uses TRBD1 or TRBD2 (5 bases each). The CDR3 sequence is 13 residues long. Germline values: CDR1 MDHEN, CDR2 SYDVKM. The DNA of the CDR3 is TGTGACAGCCATCAGGGAGGCACAGATACGCAGTATTTT. Translating gives CDSHQGGTDTQYF.

The chain couples TRBV28 to TRBJ2-1; weak D call: TRBD2 (5 bases). Trimming took 3 bases from V and 9 from J, leaving 12 bases between them. The CDR3 sequence is 13 residues long. Germline V lookup: CDR1 MDHEN, CDR2 SYDVKM. CDR3 DNA sequence: TGTGCCAGCAGTTTTATCTCAGAGGGTGAGCAGTTCTTC. Translating gives CASSFISEGEQFF.

This clonotype was counted a single time. The chain is built from TRBV4-2 and TRBJ1-4; unclear D gene. CDR1 and CDR2 from the germline V gene are LGHNA and YNFKEQ. This CDR3 comprises 16 residues. V was trimmed by 2 bases and J by 5 bases, leaving 15 bases between them. In DNA form, the CDR3 reads TGTGCCAGCAGCCAACAAGTCTTCACGGCGAATGAAAAACTGTTTTTT. Amino acids: CASSQQVFTANEKLFF.

As regards this clonotype: A much bigger clone sits one base away, suggesting this may be a read error. This chain links TRBV30 with TRBJ2-5; TRBD2 matches at 7 bases. The CDR3 runs 14 residues. Germline assignment: CDR1 GTSNPN and CDR2 SVGIG (reference sequence). V was pared by 4 bases and J by 4 bases, with 9 bases of the junction left unmatched. This CDR3 reads CAWIRRRGIETQYF. The CDR3 bases are TGTGCCTGGATTCGACGGCGGGGGATAGAGACCCAGTACTTC.

A few counts support this clonotype. A much larger clone lies a single base off, so this may be a read error. V and J are TRBV5-6 and TRBJ2-5; D unresolved. Looked up from germline, CDR1 is SGHDT and CDR2 is YYEEEE. The CDR3 consists of 11 residues. The CDR3 DNA is TGTGCCAGCAGCTCCAAAGAGATCCAGTACTTC. Residues: CASSSKEIQYF.

The V call is TRBV4-1, the J call TRBJ1-2; 7 bases are a match to TRBD1. CDR1 MGHRA and CDR2 YSYEKL come from the germline V gene. The J segment lost 0 bases and the V segment lost 7 bases, leaving 17 bases of the junction unmatched. CDR3 length: 18 residues. CDR3 sequence reads: CASNHVGTVAVANYGYTF. DNA for the CDR3: TGCGCCAGCAACCATGTTGGGACAGTGGCTGTAGCTAACTATGGCTACACCTTC.

Turning to this clonotype: One base away lies a much larger clone, so this may be a sequencing read error. The genes are TRBV12-3 or TRBV12-4 and TRBJ2-1; D possibly corresponds to TRBD1 (6 bases). The CDR3 runs to 13 residues. CDR3 sequence reads: CTSSLGQNNEQFF. CDR3 bases: TGTACCAGCAGTCTCGGACAGAACAATGAGCAGTTCTTC.

The V call is TRBV7-8, the J call TRBJ1-2; D is unresolved. CDR1 SGHVS and CDR2 FQNEAQ come from the germline V gene. With 8 bases removed from V and 3 bases from J, the gap between germline ends came to 10 bases. This CDR3 contains 12 residues. In nucleotides, the CDR3 is TGTGCCAGCGGTACTTCCGACTATGGCTACACCTTC. Its protein product is CASGTSDYGYTF.

Note on this clonotype: The missing conserved phenylalanine or tryptophan at the end of this CDR3 makes a read error likely. The limits of the CDR3 on the DNA are not certain, so only TCRdb's listed CDR3 is given. The rearrangement links TRBV4-2 to TRBJ1-2; the table names TRBD1, a call not compared with the DNA. The CDR3 is 14 amino acids in total, end residues counted. Germline values: CDR1 LGHNA, CDR2 YNFKEQ. This CDR3 is CASSQVGGLYGYTL.

This clonotype was counted between two and nine times. It is likely a read error, because the conserved phenylalanine at the end of the CDR3 is missing. The rearrangement joins TRBV12-3 or TRBV12-4 to TRBJ2-5, with D tentatively TRBD2 (7 bases). This CDR3 is 13 amino acids long. Between the trimmed V and J ends, which lost 5 bases and 5 bases, there was a span of 12 bases. This chain's CDR3 is CASSLGGAETQYI. As DNA, the CDR3 is TGTGCCAGCAGTCTTGGGGGGGCGGAGACCCAGTACATC.

The sample holds one count of this clonotype. CDR3 residues: CASSSDGPQETQYF. The CDR3 DNA sequence: TGTGCCAGCAGCTCGGACGGTCCACAAGAGACCCAGTACTTC. The J gene is TRBJ2-5, the V gene TRBV11-2, with unresolved D. The V gene lost 4 bases and the J gene lost 2 bases, with 11 bases spanning the gap. CDR3 length: 14 residues. The germline V gene encodes CDR1 SGHAT and CDR2 FQNNGV.

With respect to this clonotype: The junction departs from germline at one end; a sequencing error may be responsible. The chain recombines TRBV4-2 with TRBJ2-3, with 10 bases identical to TRBD2. The CDR3 extends over 18 amino acids. The germline gives CDR1 LGHNA, CDR2 YNFKEQ. CDR3 sequence: CASSLVALLAGATDTQYF. In DNA, the CDR3 is TGTGCCAGCAGCCTAGTGGCGCTTCTAGCGGGAGCGACAGATACCCAGTATTTT.

With respect to this clonotype: The junction departs from germline at one end; a sequencing error may be responsible. The chain employs TRBV7-9 and TRBJ2-7; no clear D gene. This CDR3 has 13 residues. From germline, CDR1 is SEHNR and CDR2 FQNEAQ (reference sequence). CDR3 loop: CANSRPPSYKQYF. Here the CDR3 DNA reads TGTGCCAACAGCCGCCCTCCCTCCTACAAGCAGTACTTC. The full variable domain, completed using reference TRBV7-9 and TRBJ2-7, is DTGVSQNPRHKITKRGQNVTFRCDPISEHNRLYWYRQTLGQGPEFLTYFQNEAQLEKSRLLSDRFSAERPKGSFSTLEIQRTEQGDSAMYLCANSRPPSYKQYFGPGTRLTVT.

On this clonotype itself: A much bigger clone sits one base away, suggesting this may be a read error. The J gene is TRBJ2-3, the V gene TRBV5-1, with 12 bases that match TRBD2. The V gene end was trimmed by 0 bases and the J gene end by 1 base; junction bases not matched to a gene: 3. The CDR3 covers 17 residues. Germline V gives CDR1 SGHRS, CDR2 YFSETQ. The CDR3 sequence: CASSLDRLAGGTDTQYF. The CDR3 coding sequence is TGCGCCAGCAGCTTGGACAGACTAGCGGGAGGCACAGATACGCAGTATTTT.

As for this clonotype: A much larger clone sits a single nucleotide away, making a read error possible. Here the CDR3 omits its conserved ending phenylalanine or tryptophan, so a read error is the likely source. The chain is built from TRBV7-2 and TRBJ2-1; weak D call: TRBD2 (6 bases). The CDR3 is 12 amino acids. Looked up from germline, CDR1 is SGHTA and CDR2 is FQGNSA. Trimming took 5 bases from V and 9 from J, leaving 11 bases between them. This chain's CDR3 is CASSLTGAEQFC. The CDR3, as DNA: TGTGCCAGCAGCCTAACGGGAGCTGAGCAGTTCTGC.

Worth noting for this clonotype: A read error may be the cause here, since a much bigger clone is one base away. The chain recombines TRBV12-3 or TRBV12-4 with TRBJ2-6, with 9 bases lining up with TRBD2. The CDR3 has 17 residues. The CDR3 DNA reads TGTGTCAGCGGGTATAGCGGGAGATCCCCTGGGGCCAACGTCCTGACTTTC. Translation gives CVSGYSGRSPGANVLTF.

About this clonotype: The junction departs from germline at one end; a sequencing error may be responsible. The chain combines TRBV10-1 with TRBJ2-1, with a possible D match to TRBD2 (5 bases). In germline, CDR1 is WNHNN, CDR2 SYGVQD (reference sequence). The CDR3 covers 15 residues. The CDR3 coding sequence is TGCGCCGGCAGTGATTTCGGGAACTCCTACAATGAGCGGTTCTTC. Protein sequence: CAGSDFGNSYNERFF.

The chain uses TRBV11-2 and TRBJ2-4; D not certain. Germline CDR1 reads SGHAT; CDR2 reads FQNNGV. The CDR3 consists of 12 residues. Between the trimmed V and J ends, which lost 8 bases and 2 bases, there was a span of 7 bases. CDR3 bases: TGTGCCAGCGTCCCACCCAAAAACATTCAGTACTTC. It is translated as CASVPPKNIQYF. Based on the CDR3 plus reference TRBV11-2 and TRBJ2-4, the full variable domain is EAGVAQSPRYKIIEKRQSVAFWCNPISGHATLYWYQQILGQGPKLLIQFQNNGVVDDSQLPKDRFSAERLKGVDSTLKIQPAKLEDSAVYLCASVPPKNIQYFGAGTRLSVL.

This clonotype is labeled as medium-sized (0.01 to 0.1%). The genes are TRBV11-2 and TRBJ2-3; 10 positions agree with TRBD2. V was clipped by 2 bases and J by 8 bases; unmatched bases: 10. The CDR3 length is 16 residues. Germline CDR1 SGHAT, CDR2 FQNNGV. This CDR3 is CASSLNPLAGEGTQYF. CDR3 sequence (DNA): TGTGCCAGCAGCTTAAATCCCCTAGCGGGAGAGGGTACGCAGTATTTT.

Comment on this clonotype: This may stem from a read error, because a much larger clone lies one nucleotide away. V is TRBV7-9 and J is TRBJ2-7; D unresolved. The V gene's germline CDR1 is SEHNR and CDR2 FQNEAQ (reference sequence). The CDR3 has 12 amino acids. The CDR3 spells CASCFLGDEQYF. CDR3 nucleotides: TGTGCCAGCTGCTTTCTTGGGGACGAGCAGTACTTC. Together with reference TRBV7-9 and TRBJ2-7, the CDR3 gives the full variable domain: DTGVSQNPRHKITKRGQNVTFRCDPISEHNRLYWYRQTLGQGPEFLTYFQNEAQLEKSRLLSDRFSAERPKGSFSTLEIQRTEQGDSAMYLCASCFLGDEQYFGPGTRLTVT.

This clonotype was seen many times. The J gene is TRBJ2-7, the V gene TRBV5-6, with 11 bases identical to TRBD2. The CDR3 runs 19 residues. Germline loops: CDR1 SGHDT, CDR2 YYEEEE. V lost 3 bases, J lost 0 bases, and 14 bases stayed unmatched. The CDR3 nucleotides are TGTGCCAGCAGCTCAACCGGGACTAGCGGAATAAGGAGCTCCTACGAGCAGTACTTC. Protein sequence: CASSSTGTSGIRSSYEQYF.

Points on this clonotype: The junction departs from the called germline gene at one end, perhaps through a read error. The chain joins TRBV5-4 to TRBJ2-7, with TRBD2 matching over 7 bases. This CDR3 comprises 16 residues. From germline, CDR1 is SGHNT and CDR2 YYREEE (reference sequence). As DNA, the CDR3 is TGTGCCAGAAGCGGTTTCGGGGCGGGAGTAACCTACGTGCAGTACTTC. Protein sequence: CARSGFGAGVTYVQYF.